This TCR beta chain was found in a study of blood T cell repertoires in COVID-19. Study as a whole: Material from acute and convalescent COVID-19 was sourced from the United States, Italy and Spain. PBMCs, B-cell-depleted T cells, or T cells were the source of the cDNA or gDNA that made up the material.

Per the authors' pipeline: Estimated nucleated cell counts came from reference gene primer amplification. Repertoires were generated with immunoSEQ multiplex PCR, while TCRdb's copy carries only in-frame clones and drops some. The D gene and trimming were derived from the DNA, and the V and J assignments and clone size from that table. The table records about 51,000 clones, approximately 90% of them present only once. The receptor was isolated from a man aged 45-65 years with acute or convalescent COVID-19. The sequenced material came from peripheral blood.

The CDR3 DNA follows: TGTGCCAGCAGCCAACTATCGGGGAACTATGGCTACACCTTC. Its translation is CASSQLSGNYGYTF. This rearrangement joins TRBV7-2 to TRBJ1-2; D is undetermined. Germline CDR1 is SGHTA and CDR2 is FQGNSA. The CDR3 consists of 14 residues. Trimming took 5 bases from V and 2 from J, leaving 12 bases between them. Full variable domain (outside the CDR3, taken from reference TRBV7-2 and TRBJ1-2): GAGVSQSPSNKVTEKGKDVELRCDPISGHTALYWYRQSLGQGLEFLIYFQGNSAPDKSGLPSDRFSAERTGGSVSTLTIQRTQQEDSAVYLCASSQLSGNYGYTFGSGTRLTVV.